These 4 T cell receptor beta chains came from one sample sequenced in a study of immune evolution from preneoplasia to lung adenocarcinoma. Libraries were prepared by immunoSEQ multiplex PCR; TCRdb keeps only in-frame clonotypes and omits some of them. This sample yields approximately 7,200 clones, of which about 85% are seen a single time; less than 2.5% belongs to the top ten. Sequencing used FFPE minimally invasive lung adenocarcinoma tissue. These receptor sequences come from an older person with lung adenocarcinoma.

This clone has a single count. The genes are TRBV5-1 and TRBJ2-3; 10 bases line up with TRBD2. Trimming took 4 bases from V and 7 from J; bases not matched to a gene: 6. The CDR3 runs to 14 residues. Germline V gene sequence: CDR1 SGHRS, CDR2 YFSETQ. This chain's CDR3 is CASSDPSGGHTQYF. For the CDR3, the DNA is TGCGCCAGCAGCGACCCTAGCGGGGGTCATACGCAGTATTTT. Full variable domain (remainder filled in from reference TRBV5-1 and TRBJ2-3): KAGVTQTPRYLIKTRGQQVTLSCSPISGHRSVSWYQQTPGQGLQFLFEYFSETQRNKGNFPGRFSGRQFSNSRSEMNVSTLELGDSALYLCASSDPSGGHTQYFGPGTRLTVL.

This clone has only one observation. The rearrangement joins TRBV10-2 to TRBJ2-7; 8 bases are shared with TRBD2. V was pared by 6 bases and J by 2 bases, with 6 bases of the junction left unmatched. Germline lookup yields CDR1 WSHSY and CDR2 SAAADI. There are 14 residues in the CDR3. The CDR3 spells CASRRAGAPYEQYF. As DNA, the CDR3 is TGCGCCAGCAGGAGAGCGGGAGCCCCCTACGAGCAGTACTTC.

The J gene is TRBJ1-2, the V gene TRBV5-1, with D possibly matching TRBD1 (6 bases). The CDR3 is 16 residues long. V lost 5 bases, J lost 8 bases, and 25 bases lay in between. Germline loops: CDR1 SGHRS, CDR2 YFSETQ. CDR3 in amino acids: CASSSSGTRGFTGYTF. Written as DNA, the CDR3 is TGCGCCAGCAGTTCATCCGGGACAAGGGGCTTCACGGGCTACACCTTC.

CDR3 amino acids: CASSLIPGGGAGELFF. Written as DNA, the CDR3 is TGTGCCAGCAGCTTAATACCAGGGGGAGGCGCCGGGGAGCTGTTTTTT. This chain links TRBV7-3 with TRBJ2-2; TRBD1 is a possible D gene (7 bases). This CDR3 contains 16 residues. Germline CDR1 is SGHTA and CDR2 is FQGTGA. Trimming took off 1 base at V and 6 bases at J, with 15 bases between the two ends. Full variable domain (missing parts from reference TRBV7-3 and TRBJ2-2): GAGVSQTPSNKVTEKGKYVELRCDPISGHTALYWYRQSLGQGPEFLIYFQGTGAADDSGLPNDRFFAVRPEGSVSTLKIQRTERGDSAVYLCASSLIPGGGAGELFFGEGSRLTVL.